This T cell receptor beta chain is from a study of blood T cell repertoires in COVID-19. Across the study: COVID-19 samples collected from the United States, Italy and Spain covered acute and convalescent phases.

This clone was seen a single time. Repertoires were generated with immunoSEQ multiplex PCR, while TCRdb's copy carries only in-frame clones and drops some. Among about 15,000 clones listed, roughly three quarters were seen once. In germline, CDR1 is SGHRS, CDR2 YFSETQ. The trim removed 2 bases at V and 7 bases at J, leaving 10 bases unmatched. This CDR3 has 15 amino acids. This clonotype originated in a man aged 65 to 85 with active or convalescent COVID-19. Sequenced sample: peripheral blood. This chain uses TRBV5-1 with TRBJ2-7; 9 bases fit TRBD1. CDR3 bases: TGCGCCAGCAGCTTACAAGGACAGGGGCGATCGGAGCAGTACTTC. Translating gives CASSLQGQGRSEQYF. The full variable domain, rest sourced from reference TRBV5-1 and TRBJ2-7, is KAGVTQTPRYLIKTRGQQVTLSCSPISGHRSVSWYQQTPGQGLQFLFEYFSETQRNKGNFPGRFSGRQFSNSRSEMNVSTLELGDSALYLCASSLQGQGRSEQYFGPGTRLTVT.